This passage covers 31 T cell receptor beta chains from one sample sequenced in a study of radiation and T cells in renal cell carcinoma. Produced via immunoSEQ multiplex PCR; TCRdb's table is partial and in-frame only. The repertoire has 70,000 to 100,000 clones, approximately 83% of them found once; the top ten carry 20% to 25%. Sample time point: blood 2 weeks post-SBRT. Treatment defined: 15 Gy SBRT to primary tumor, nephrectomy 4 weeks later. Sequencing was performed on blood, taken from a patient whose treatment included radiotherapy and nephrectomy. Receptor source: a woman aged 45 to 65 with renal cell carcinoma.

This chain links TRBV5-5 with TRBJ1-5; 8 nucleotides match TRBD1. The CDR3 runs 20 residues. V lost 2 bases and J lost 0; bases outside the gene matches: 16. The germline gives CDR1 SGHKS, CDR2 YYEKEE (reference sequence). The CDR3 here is CASSFSPGGAGTNSNQPQHF. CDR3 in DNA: TGTGCCAGCAGCTTCTCCCCAGGGGGCGCCGGGACCAATAGCAATCAGCCCCAGCATTTT.

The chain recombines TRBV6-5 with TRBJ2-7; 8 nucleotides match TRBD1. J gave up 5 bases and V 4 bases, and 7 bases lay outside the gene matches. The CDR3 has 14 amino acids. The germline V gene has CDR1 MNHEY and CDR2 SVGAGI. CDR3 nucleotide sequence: TGTGCCAGCAGTTCCCGGAGGACAGGGCACGAGCAGTACTTC. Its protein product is CASSSRRTGHEQYF.

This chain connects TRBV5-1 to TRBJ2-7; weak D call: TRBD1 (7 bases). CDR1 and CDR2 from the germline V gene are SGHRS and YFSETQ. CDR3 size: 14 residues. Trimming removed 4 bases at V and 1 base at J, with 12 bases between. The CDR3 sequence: CASSAGQTSYEQYF. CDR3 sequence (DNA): TGCGCCAGCAGCGCGGGACAGACGTCCTACGAGCAGTACTTC.

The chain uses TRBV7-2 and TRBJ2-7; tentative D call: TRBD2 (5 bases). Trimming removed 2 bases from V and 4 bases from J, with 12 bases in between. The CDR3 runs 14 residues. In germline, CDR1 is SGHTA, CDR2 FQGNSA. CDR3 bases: TGTGCCAGCAGCTTAAGCACTAGTCTTTACGAGCAGTACTTC. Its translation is CASSLSTSLYEQYF.

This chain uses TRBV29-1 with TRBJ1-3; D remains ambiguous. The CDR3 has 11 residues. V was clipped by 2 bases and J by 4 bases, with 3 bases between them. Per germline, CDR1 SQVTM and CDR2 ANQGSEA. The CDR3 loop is CSVEQGNTIYF. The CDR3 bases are TGCAGCGTTGAACAGGGAAACACCATATATTTT.

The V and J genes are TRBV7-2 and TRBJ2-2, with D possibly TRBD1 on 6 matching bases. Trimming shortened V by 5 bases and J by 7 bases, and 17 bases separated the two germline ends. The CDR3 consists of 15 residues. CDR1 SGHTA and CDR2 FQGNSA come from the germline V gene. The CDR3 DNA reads TGTGCCAGCAGCCCGACCCAGGGGTCTGGCGGGGAGCTGTTTTTT. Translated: CASSPTQGSGGELFF.

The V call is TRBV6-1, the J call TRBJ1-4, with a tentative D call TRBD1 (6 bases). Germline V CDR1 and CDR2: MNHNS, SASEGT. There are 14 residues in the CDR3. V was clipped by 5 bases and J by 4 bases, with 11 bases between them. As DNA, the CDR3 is TGTGCCAGCAGTAGTAGGGGGGGTAATGAAAAACTGTTTTTT. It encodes CASSSRGGNEKLFF.

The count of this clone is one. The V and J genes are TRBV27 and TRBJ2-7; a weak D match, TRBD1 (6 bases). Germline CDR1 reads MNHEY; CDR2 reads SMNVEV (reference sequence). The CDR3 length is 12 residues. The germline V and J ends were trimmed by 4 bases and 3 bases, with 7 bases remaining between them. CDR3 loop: CASSSDSYEQYF. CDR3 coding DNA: TGTGCCAGCAGTTCGGACAGCTACGAGCAGTACTTC.

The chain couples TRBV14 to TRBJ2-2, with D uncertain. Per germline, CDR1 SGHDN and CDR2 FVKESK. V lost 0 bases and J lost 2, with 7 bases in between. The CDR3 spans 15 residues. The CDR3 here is CASSQELGNTGELFF. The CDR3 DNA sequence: TGTGCCAGCAGCCAAGAGCTTGGAAACACCGGGGAGCTGTTTTTT.

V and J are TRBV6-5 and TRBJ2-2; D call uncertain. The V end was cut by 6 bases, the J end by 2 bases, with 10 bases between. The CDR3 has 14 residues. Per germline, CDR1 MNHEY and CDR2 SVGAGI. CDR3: CASREDLNTGELFF. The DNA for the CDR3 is TGTGCCAGCAGGGAAGACTTAAACACCGGGGAGCTGTTTTTT.

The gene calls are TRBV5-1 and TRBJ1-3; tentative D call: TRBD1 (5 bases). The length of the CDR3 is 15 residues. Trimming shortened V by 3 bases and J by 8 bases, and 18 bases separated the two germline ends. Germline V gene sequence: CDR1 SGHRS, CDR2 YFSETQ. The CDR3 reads CASSSAGPYRDTIYF. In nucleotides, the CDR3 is TGCGCCAGCAGCTCCGCGGGACCCTATAGGGACACCATATATTTT. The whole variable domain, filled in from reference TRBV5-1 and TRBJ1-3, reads KAGVTQTPRYLIKTRGQQVTLSCSPISGHRSVSWYQQTPGQGLQFLFEYFSETQRNKGNFPGRFSGRQFSNSRSEMNVSTLELGDSALYLCASSSAGPYRDTIYFGEGSWLTVV.

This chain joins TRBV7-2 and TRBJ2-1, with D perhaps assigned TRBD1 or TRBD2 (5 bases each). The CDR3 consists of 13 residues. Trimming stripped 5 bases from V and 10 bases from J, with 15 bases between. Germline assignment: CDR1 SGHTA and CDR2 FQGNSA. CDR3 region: CASSPGPRQEQFF. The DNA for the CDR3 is TGTGCCAGCAGCCCGGGGCCACGGCAAGAGCAGTTCTTC. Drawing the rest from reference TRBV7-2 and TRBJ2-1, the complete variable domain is GAGVSQSPSNKVTEKGKDVELRCDPISGHTALYWYRQSLGQGLEFLIYFQGNSAPDKSGLPSDRFSAERTGGSVSTLTIQRTQQEDSAVYLCASSPGPRQEQFFGPGTRLTVL.

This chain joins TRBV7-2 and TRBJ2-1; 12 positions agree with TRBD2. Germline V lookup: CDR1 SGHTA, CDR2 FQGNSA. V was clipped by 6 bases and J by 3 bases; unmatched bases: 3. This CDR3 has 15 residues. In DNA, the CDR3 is TGTGCCAGCAGGCTAGCGGGAGGGGACTACAATGAGCAGTTCTTC. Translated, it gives CASRLAGGDYNEQFF.

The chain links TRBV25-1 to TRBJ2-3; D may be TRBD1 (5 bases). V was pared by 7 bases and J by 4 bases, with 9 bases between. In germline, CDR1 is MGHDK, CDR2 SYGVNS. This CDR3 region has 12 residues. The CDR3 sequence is CASIGAADTQYF. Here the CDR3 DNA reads TGTGCCAGCATAGGGGCCGCAGATACGCAGTATTTT.

CDR3 in amino acids: CASTPSGGLIEQYF. CDR3 bases: TGTGCCAGCACTCCCTCGGGAGGGCTCATAGAGCAGTACTTC. The rearrangement uses TRBV28 and TRBJ2-7, with 8 positions matching TRBD2. V was pared by 7 bases and J by 7 bases, with 12 bases of the junction left unmatched. CDR1 and CDR2 (germline): MDHEN, SYDVKM. The CDR3 consists of 14 residues.

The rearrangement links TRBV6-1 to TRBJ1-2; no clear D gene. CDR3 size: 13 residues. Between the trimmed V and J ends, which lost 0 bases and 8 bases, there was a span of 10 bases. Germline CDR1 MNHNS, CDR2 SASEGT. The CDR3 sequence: CASSEAHRDGYTF. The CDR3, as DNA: TGTGCCAGCAGTGAAGCGCATCGAGACGGCTACACCTTC.

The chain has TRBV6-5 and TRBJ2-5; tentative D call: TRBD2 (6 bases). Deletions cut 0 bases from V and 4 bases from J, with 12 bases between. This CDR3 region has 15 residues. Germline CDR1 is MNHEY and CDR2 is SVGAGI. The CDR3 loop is CASSYSSGVAETQYF. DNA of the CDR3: TGTGCCAGCAGTTACTCCTCGGGGGTTGCAGAGACCCAGTACTTC.

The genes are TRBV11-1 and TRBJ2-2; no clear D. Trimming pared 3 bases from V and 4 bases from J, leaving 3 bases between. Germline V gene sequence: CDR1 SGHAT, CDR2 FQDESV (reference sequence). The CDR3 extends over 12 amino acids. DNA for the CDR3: TGTGCCAGCAGCTTCCCCACCGGGGAGCTGTTTTTT. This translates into CASSFPTGELFF.

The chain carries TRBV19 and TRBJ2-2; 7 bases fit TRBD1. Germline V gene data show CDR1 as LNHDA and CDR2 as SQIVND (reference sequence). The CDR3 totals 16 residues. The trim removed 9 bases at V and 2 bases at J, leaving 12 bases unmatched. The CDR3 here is CASTTAQGVNTGELFF. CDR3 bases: TGTGCCAGCACTACCGCGCAGGGGGTTAACACCGGGGAGCTGTTTTTT.

CDR3 sequence reads: CASSLYGNTEAFF. The CDR3 nucleotides are TGCGCCAGCAGTCTTTATGGAAACACTGAAGCTTTCTTT. The chain uses TRBV23-1 and TRBJ1-1, with unresolved D. Being an ORF, TRBV23-1 has a function that is uncertain. The V gene lost 4 bases and the J gene lost 2 bases, with 8 bases spanning the gap. This CDR3 region has 13 residues.

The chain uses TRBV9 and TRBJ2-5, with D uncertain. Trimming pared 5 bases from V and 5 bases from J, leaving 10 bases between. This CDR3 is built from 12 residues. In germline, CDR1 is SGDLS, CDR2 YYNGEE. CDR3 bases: TGTGCCAGCAGTACACCACGGGAGACCCAGTACTTC. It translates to CASSTPRETQYF.

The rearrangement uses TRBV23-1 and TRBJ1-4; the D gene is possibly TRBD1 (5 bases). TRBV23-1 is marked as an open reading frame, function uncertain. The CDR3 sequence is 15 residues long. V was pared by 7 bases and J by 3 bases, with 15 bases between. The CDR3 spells CASTQAGLANEKLFF. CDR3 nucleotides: TGCGCCAGCACACAGGCGGGGTTAGCTAATGAAAAACTGTTTTTT.

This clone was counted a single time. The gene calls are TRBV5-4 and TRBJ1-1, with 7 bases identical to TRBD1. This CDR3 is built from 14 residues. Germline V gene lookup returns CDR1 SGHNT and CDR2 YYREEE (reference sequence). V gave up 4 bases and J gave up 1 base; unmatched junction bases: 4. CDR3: CASSQGQRNTEAFF. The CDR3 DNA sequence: TGTGCCAGCAGCCAGGGACAGCGGAACACTGAAGCTTTCTTT.

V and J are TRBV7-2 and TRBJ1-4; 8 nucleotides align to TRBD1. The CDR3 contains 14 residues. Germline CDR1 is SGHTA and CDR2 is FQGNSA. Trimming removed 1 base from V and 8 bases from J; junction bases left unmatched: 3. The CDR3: CASSLDQGAEKLFF. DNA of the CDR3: TGTGCCAGCAGCTTAGATCAGGGGGCCGAAAAACTGTTTTTT.

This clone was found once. CDR3 region: CASSQSSGGWDQPQHF. CDR3 nucleotides: TGTGCCAGCAGCCAATCCTCGGGGGGGTGGGATCAGCCCCAGCATTTT. The rearrangement uses TRBV16 and TRBJ1-5, with D perhaps TRBD1 (5 bases). With 0 bases removed from V and 5 bases from J, the gap between germline ends came to 14 bases. The length of the CDR3 is 16 residues. Germline CDR1 reads KGHSY; CDR2 reads FQNENV.

This chain's CDR3 is CASSLAGNPYNEQFF. The CDR3 DNA reads as TGTGCCAGCAGCTTAGCTGGTAATCCTTACAATGAGCAGTTCTTC. The genes are TRBV7-2 and TRBJ2-1; no clear D gene. Germline assignment: CDR1 SGHTA and CDR2 FQGNSA. The CDR3 covers 15 residues. The V end was cut by 0 bases, the J end by 4 bases, with 10 bases between. The full variable domain, completed using reference TRBV7-2 and TRBJ2-1, is GAGVSQSPSNKVTEKGKDVELRCDPISGHTALYWYRQSLGQGLEFLIYFQGNSAPDKSGLPSDRFSAERTGGSVSTLTIQRTQQEDSAVYLCASSLAGNPYNEQFFGPGTRLTVL.

The CDR3 loop is CASSLSSGAYEQYF. CDR3 in DNA: TGTGCCAGCAGCCTCTCTTCCGGGGCCTACGAGCAGTACTTC. V gene TRBV7-8 combines with J gene TRBJ2-7; tentative D call: TRBD2 (5 bases). This CDR3 has 14 amino acids. V lost 5 bases, J lost 2 bases, and 13 bases lay in between. Germline V gene data show CDR1 as SGHVS and CDR2 as FQNEAQ.

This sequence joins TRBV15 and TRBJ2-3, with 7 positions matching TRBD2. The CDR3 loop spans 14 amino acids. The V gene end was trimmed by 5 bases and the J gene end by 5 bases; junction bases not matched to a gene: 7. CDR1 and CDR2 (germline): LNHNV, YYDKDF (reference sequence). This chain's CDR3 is CATSETSSEDTQYF. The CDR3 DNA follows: TGTGCCACCAGCGAGACTAGCTCTGAAGATACGCAGTATTTT.

For the CDR3, the DNA is TGTGCCAGCAGCGTCGGGTCTTCAGGGGGCAATTCACCCCTCCACTTT. Its protein product is CASSVGSSGGNSPLHF. The rearrangement links TRBV9 to TRBJ1-6; TRBD1 aligns across 8 bases. The V segment lost 2 bases and the J segment 7 bases; nucleotides outside the gene matches: 8. The CDR3 loop spans 16 amino acids. Germline V gene data show CDR1 as SGDLS and CDR2 as YYNGEE.

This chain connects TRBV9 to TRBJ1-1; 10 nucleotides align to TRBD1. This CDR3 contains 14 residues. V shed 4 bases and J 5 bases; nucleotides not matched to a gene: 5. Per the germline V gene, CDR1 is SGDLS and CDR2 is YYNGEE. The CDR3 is CASSPRGQGTEAFF. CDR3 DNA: TGTGCCAGCAGCCCAAGGGGACAGGGGACTGAAGCTTTCTTT.

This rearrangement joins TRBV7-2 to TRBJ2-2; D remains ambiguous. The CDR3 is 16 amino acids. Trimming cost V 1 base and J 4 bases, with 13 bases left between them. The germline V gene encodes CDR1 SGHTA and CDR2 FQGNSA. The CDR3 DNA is TGTGCCAGCAGCTTAGGAGCTCCTACGGTCACCGGGGAGCTGTTTTTT. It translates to CASSLGAPTVTGELFF.